A single T cell receptor beta chain is shown here with its context. The target antigen is unknown. This sample was included in a study of PD-1 blockade in classical Hodgkin lymphoma. Every patient experienced relapse after autologous stem cell transplantation, and brentuximab vedotin exposure varied. Magnetic negative selection was used to purify CD8+ T cells from thawed PBMCs. Germline CDR1 and CDR2: SGHRS and YFSETQ. The CDR3 length is 15 residues. V lost 5 bases and J lost 1; bases outside the gene matches: 6. Study results and caveats: Nothing has yet pinned down what causes the repertoire differences, possibly disease activity or prior therapy. Before treatment, TCR diversity in newly diagnosed patients was reportedly lower than in healthy donors. Nivolumab initiated under 1 year post-ASCT led to patient exclusion.

Only in-frame clones appear in the TCRdb table, and some are missing; sequencing was by immunoSEQ multiplex PCR. The table has some 2,500 clones, 55% to 75% seen once; the top ten hold roughly 9.8%. The rearrangement joins TRBV5-1 to TRBJ2-7; 10 positions agree with TRBD2. This specimen was CD8+ T cells from blood, taken at baseline. This sequence was found in a human donor with classical Hodgkin lymphoma. This CDR3 is CASRRLTSGSYEQYF. CDR3 DNA sequence: TGCGCCAGCAGACGTTTGACTAGCGGGTCCTACGAGCAGTACTTC.